These 15 T cell receptor beta chains were all obtained from the same sample, sequenced in a study of neurological immune-mediated disorders. TCRdb reprocessed the 5' RACE reads via MiXCR and lists one record per CDR3 protein. In the table there are roughly 76,000 distinct CDR3 sequences, around an eighth of which are singletons. The source material was PBMCs. The receptors come from a woman aged 50 to 65 in good health.

In this sample, this clonotype turned up many times. The V gene is TRBV6-5, the J gene TRBJ2-5; D remains unclear. CDR3 length equals 14 residues. Deletions cut 6 bases from V and 2 bases from J, with 13 bases between. The germline V gene encodes CDR1 MNHEY and CDR2 SVGAGI. CDR3 region: CASRSPQVQETQYF. CDR3 DNA sequence: TGTGCCAGCAGATCCCCGCAGGTGCAAGAGACCCAGTACTTC.

This chain uses TRBV7-8 with TRBJ1-5; D ambiguous. Trimming pared 5 bases from V and 2 bases from J, leaving 10 bases between. Germline V lookup: CDR1 SGHVS, CDR2 FQNEAQ. The CDR3 consists of 14 residues. The CDR3 protein is CASSHSEGNQPQHF. The CDR3 region has the DNA TGTGCCAGCAGCCATAGTGAAGGCAATCAGCCCCAGCATTTT.

The V gene is TRBV2, the J gene TRBJ1-2; no clear D gene. This CDR3 is 9 amino acids long. Germline V lookup: CDR1 SNHLY, CDR2 FYNNEI. V was cut by 8 bases and J by 5 bases, with 3 bases left in between. CDR3: CASSYGYTF. The CDR3 DNA reads as TGTGCCAGCTCTTATGGCTACACCTTC. Using reference TRBV2 and TRBJ1-2 for the parts outside the CDR3, the full variable domain is EPEVTQTPSHQVTQMGQEVILRCVPISNHLYFYWYRQILGQKVEFLVSFYNNEISEKSEIFDDQFSVERPDGSNFTLKIRSTKLEDSAMYFCASSYGYTFGSGTRLTVV.

The table lists this clonotype with many counts. The genes are TRBV2 and TRBJ2-7; D gene ambiguous. CDR3 length: 15 amino acids. Per germline, CDR1 SNHLY and CDR2 FYNNEI. The V gene lost 2 bases and the J gene lost 0 bases, with 11 bases spanning the gap. The CDR3 DNA is TGTGCCAGCAGTGAATCTCAGGTCAGCTCCTACGAGCAGTACTTC. Its protein is CASSESQVSSYEQYF.

This clonotype was seen many times. V usage is TRBV3-1 and J usage is TRBJ2-3; 16 bases align to TRBD2. CDR1 and CDR2 (germline): LGHDT, YNNKEL (reference sequence). The CDR3 is 20 residues long. The V gene end was trimmed by 0 bases and the J gene end by 2 bases; junction bases not matched to a gene: 8. The CDR3 protein is CASSQEPGLAGGLDTDTQYF. The CDR3 DNA is TGTGCCAGCAGCCAAGAGCCGGGACTAGCGGGGGGGCTCGACACAGATACGCAGTATTTT.

This clonotype was observed many times. V gene TRBV20-1 combines with J gene TRBJ1-2; tentative D call: TRBD1 (5 bases). Germline V CDR1 and CDR2: DFQATT, SNEGSKA (reference sequence). The CDR3 extends over 15 amino acids. V lost 6 bases and J lost 2, with 19 bases in between. The CDR3 sequence: CSAHPGPGANYGYTF. The CDR3 region has the DNA TGCAGTGCCCACCCGGGACCCGGAGCCAACTATGGCTACACCTTC.

This clonotype appeared many times. The chain links TRBV5-1 to TRBJ2-7, with D unresolved. The CDR3 is made up of 13 amino acids. The germline V gene encodes CDR1 SGHRS and CDR2 YFSETQ. V was shortened by 0 bases and J by 6 bases, with 10 bases between the two germline ends. The CDR3 DNA sequence: TGCGCCAGCAGCTTGGATTCCGGACGCGAGCAGTACTTC. The encoded protein is CASSLDSGREQYF.

There are many counts of this clonotype. The chain couples TRBV13 to TRBJ1-1; the match to TRBD1 covers 9 bases. The CDR3 has 14 residues. The J segment lost 3 bases and the V segment lost 5 bases, leaving 4 bases of the junction unmatched. The germline V gene encodes CDR1 PRHDT and CDR2 FYEKMQ (reference sequence). CDR3 sequence reads: CASSRGQGYTEAFF. CDR3 in DNA: TGTGCCAGCAGCCGAGGACAGGGGTACACTGAAGCTTTCTTT.

This clonotype has ten or more counts. The chain uses TRBV6-5 and TRBJ1-1; TRBD1 matches 8 bases. V shed 5 bases, J shed 4 bases, and the junction held 6 bases outside the gene matches. Germline V CDR1 and CDR2: MNHEY, SVGAGI. The CDR3 is 14 residues long. DNA of the CDR3: TGTGCCAGCAGTCTCCGACAGGGGAGCACTGAAGCTTTCTTT. It yields the protein CASSLRQGSTEAFF.

The sample holds many counts of this clonotype. The CDR3 protein is CASSFRLNEKLFF. CDR3 sequence (DNA): TGTGCCAGCAGCTTTCGATTGAATGAAAAACTGTTTTTT. This chain links TRBV7-2 with TRBJ1-4; D gene unclear. The V gene's germline CDR1 is SGHTA and CDR2 FQGNSA. This CDR3 comprises 13 residues. Trimming took 3 bases from V and 5 from J, leaving 7 bases between them.

This clonotype was counted many times. V gene TRBV27 combines with J gene TRBJ2-7; either TRBD1 or TRBD2 may fit D (5 bases each). Trimming took 5 bases from V and 6 from J, leaving 8 bases between them. Germline V gene sequence: CDR1 MNHEY, CDR2 SMNVEV (reference sequence). This CDR3 has 11 amino acids. CDR3 sequence (DNA): TGTGCCAGCAGTCAGGGACGCGAGCAGTACTTC. Its protein is CASSQGREQYF.

With respect to this clonotype: This may arise from a read error, as a much more abundant clone is one base away. The CDR3 DNA sequence: TGCAGCGCCTCCCCGGGCCTGTACACCGGGGAGCTGTTTTTT. Encoded protein: CSASPGLYTGELFF. V and J are TRBV29-1 and TRBJ2-2; D is uncertain. The V end lost 7 bases, the J end lost 3 bases, and 15 bases lay between the germline ends. This CDR3 contains 14 residues. CDR1 is SQVTM, CDR2 ANQGSEA, per germline.

Note on this clonotype: This may come from a read error, since a much larger clone is one base off. The chain has TRBV12-3 or TRBV12-4 and TRBJ1-5, with TRBD1 identical over 10 bases. The CDR3 is 15 amino acids. CDR3 loop: CTSSTGQGHPLPQHF. CDR3 DNA sequence: TGTACCAGCAGCACGGGACAGGGGCACCCCCTGCCCCAGCATTTT.

This clonotype was observed many times. This rearrangement joins TRBV5-1 to TRBJ2-7, with 8 bases matching TRBD2. Germline lookup yields CDR1 SGHRS and CDR2 YFSETQ. The CDR3 has 16 residues. V lost 4 bases to trimming and J lost 0 bases; unmatched junction nucleotides: 9. CDR3 sequence reads: CASSRELAVPSYEQYF. CDR3 DNA sequence: TGCGCCAGCAGCAGAGAACTAGCGGTGCCCTCCTACGAGCAGTACTTC.

This clonotype has a count of ten or more. The chain recombines TRBV24-1 with TRBJ2-2, with 8 nucleotides matching TRBD2. Germline V lookup: CDR1 KGHDR, CDR2 SFDVKD. After removal of 4 bases from V and 2 bases from J, the junction contained 8 bases not matched to a gene. The CDR3 extends over 17 amino acids. CDR3 nucleotides: TGTGCCACCAGTGACCCCCACGGGGGGGGAAACACCGGGGAGCTGTTTTTT. It yields the protein CATSDPHGGGNTGELFF.